These 7 T cell receptor beta chains were sequenced from one sample in a study of post-analysis software for immune sequencing data. General observations from the study: Patients carried a handful of TRBV segments more frequently than controls did, and TRBV5-6, TRBV5-1 and TRBV20-1 were among them.

Unique molecular identifiers had been added to the TCR beta cDNA libraries. TCRdb passed the PCR reads through MiXCR, listing each CDR3 protein once. Of about 400,000 distinct CDR3 sequences detected, 30% to 45% appear once; the ten largest clones hold around 15%. Antigens of these TCRs are unknown. Sequencing was carried out using blood. These receptors all stem from a girl aged 5 to 17 with multiple sclerosis.

The sample holds a few counts of this clonotype. The chain joins TRBV5-1 to TRBJ1-4; tentatively, D is TRBD1 (5 bases). V was shortened by 4 bases and J by 3 bases, with 16 bases between the two germline ends. CDR1 and CDR2 (germline): SGHRS, YFSETQ. CDR3 length: 16 amino acids. CDR3 coding DNA: TGCGCCAGCAGCCCGGACACAAGTTTGCCTAATGAAAAACTGTTTTTT. Protein sequence: CASSPDTSLPNEKLFF.

This chain joins TRBV28 and TRBJ2-3, with a possible D match to TRBD2 (7 bases). This CDR3 spans 13 amino acids. The germline gives CDR1 MDHEN, CDR2 SYDVKM. Trimming stripped 7 bases from V and 9 bases from J, with 17 bases between. The CDR3: CASTGGPSETQYF. As DNA, the CDR3 is TGTGCCAGCACCGGGGGGCCCTCCGAAACGCAGTATTTT. The full variable domain, in which reference TRBV28 and TRBJ2-3 provide the parts outside the CDR3, is DVKVTQSSRYLVKRTGEKVFLECVQDMDHENMFWYRQDPGLGLRLIYFSYDVKMKEKGDIPEGYSVSREKKERFSLILESASTNQTSMYLCASTGGPSETQYFGPGTRLTVL.

This clonotype was found a few times. The rearrangement joins TRBV3-1 to TRBJ2-6, with a weak D call TRBD2 (6 bases). CDR3 size: 17 residues. Trimming pared 1 base from V and 2 bases from J, leaving 12 bases between. Germline V lookup: CDR1 LGHDT, CDR2 YNNKEL (reference sequence). CDR3 bases: TGTGCCAGCAGCCAAGTTGTTTCGGGAGCTGGGGCCAACGTCCTGACTTTC. It is translated as CASSQVVSGAGANVLTF.

This chain connects TRBV29-1 to TRBJ1-1; no definite D call. Trimming left V 8 bases short and J 7 bases short, with 17 bases between. Germline V lookup: CDR1 SQVTM, CDR2 ANQGSEA. The CDR3 extends over 12 amino acids. For the CDR3, the DNA is TGCAGCACTTTCGACAACGACGTTGAAGCTTTCTTT. Translation gives CSTFDNDVEAFF. Supplemented by reference TRBV29-1 and TRBJ1-1, the full variable domain reads SAVISQKPSRDICQRGTSLTIQCQVDSQVTMMFWYRQQPGQSLTLIATANQGSEATYESGFVIDKFPISRPNLTFSTLTVSNMSPEDSSIYLCSTFDNDVEAFFGQGTRLTVV.

The rearrangement links TRBV4-1 to TRBJ2-1; 10 bases match TRBD2. This CDR3 comprises 16 residues. Germline V gene lookup returns CDR1 MGHRA and CDR2 YSYEKL. Unmatched junction bases numbered 10, after V lost 3 bases and J lost 8 bases. CDR3 bases: TGCGCCAGCAGCCACGTCCTAGCGGGGGCCGCATATGAGCAGTTCTTC. Amino acid sequence: CASSHVLAGAAYEQFF.

This chain connects TRBV30 to TRBJ2-7, with D unclear. Deletions cut 1 base from V and 2 bases from J, with 9 bases between. The CDR3 runs 13 residues. CDR1 is GTSNPN, CDR2 SVGIG, per germline (reference sequence). The DNA of the CDR3 is TGTGCCTGGAGTGAGAAGGACGCCTACGAGCAGTACTTC. Translated: CAWSEKDAYEQYF.

V is TRBV4-1 and J is TRBJ2-1; TRBD1 or TRBD2 may be the D gene (5 bases each). The V and J ends lost 4 bases and 0 bases respectively, with 10 bases between them. Germline V gene sequence: CDR1 MGHRA, CDR2 YSYEKL. This CDR3 is built from 15 residues. CDR3 DNA: TGCGCCAGCAGCCCCGGGGCGGCCTCCTACAATGAGCAGTTCTTC. Protein product: CASSPGAASYNEQFF.